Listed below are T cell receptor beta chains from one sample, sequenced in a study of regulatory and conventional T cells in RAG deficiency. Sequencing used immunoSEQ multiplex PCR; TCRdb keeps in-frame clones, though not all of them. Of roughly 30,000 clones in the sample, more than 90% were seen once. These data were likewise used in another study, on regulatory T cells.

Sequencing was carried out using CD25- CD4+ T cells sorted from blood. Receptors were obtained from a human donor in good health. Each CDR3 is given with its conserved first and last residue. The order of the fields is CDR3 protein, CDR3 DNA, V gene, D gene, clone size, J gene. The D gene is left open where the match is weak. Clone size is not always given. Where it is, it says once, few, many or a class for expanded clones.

CASSEGLAGVLGGEQFF TGTGCCAGCAGCGAGGGACTAGCGGGAGTCTTAGGCGGTGAGCAGTTCTTC TRBV5-4 TRBD2 . TRBJ2-1
CSVDGSRSLSYNEQFF TGCAGCGTTGACGGGAGTCGCAGCCTCTCCTACAATGAGCAGTTCTTC TRBV29-1 . . TRBJ2-1
CASQGGSMNTEAFF TGTGCCAGCCAAGGGGGCAGTATGAACACTGAAGCTTTCTTT TRBV6-1 TRBD1 . TRBJ1-1
CASSLSLTGGYYEQYF TGTGCCAGCAGCTTAAGTCTCACAGGGGGCTACTACGAGCAGTACTTC TRBV7-2 TRBD1 once TRBJ2-7
CASSYKERAFF TGTGCCAGCAGTTACAAGGAGAGGGCTTTCTTT TRBV6-5 . . TRBJ1-1
CASSIGGASETQYF TGTGCCAGTAGTATCGGGGGGGCGTCAGAGACCCAGTACTTC TRBV19 TRBD2 . TRBJ2-5
CASSDRNTEAFF TGTGCCAGTAGTGACAGGAACACTGAAGCTTTCTTT TRBV19 . . TRBJ1-1
CASSTDPSGTEAFF TGTGCCAGTAGTACGGACCCGTCGGGGACTGAAGCTTTCTTT TRBV19 . . TRBJ1-1
CASSPDRGTNQPQHF TGTGCCAGCTCACCAGACAGGGGTACCAATCAGCCCCAGCATTTT TRBV18 TRBD1 . TRBJ1-5
CASSYSNRGRAEAFF TGTGCCAGCAGTTACTCGAATAGGGGGCGAGCTGAAGCTTTCTTT TRBV6-5 TRBD1 once TRBJ1-1
CASSEYGTANQPQHF TGTGCCAGCAGTGAATACGGGACAGCTAATCAGCCCCAGCATTTT TRBV6-1 TRBD1 . TRBJ1-5
CASSRQEQGEEKLFF TGTGCCAGCAGCCGACAGGAACAAGGCGAGGAAAAACTGTTTTTT TRBV4-2 . . TRBJ1-4
CASSLVFAAEEQETQYF TGCGCCAGCAGCTTGGTTTTTGCGGCGGAAGAACAAGAGACCCAGTACTTC TRBV5-1 . . TRBJ2-5
CASSVDQRRETQYF TGTGCCAGCAGCGTAGATCAGAGGAGGGAGACCCAGTACTTC TRBV9 . once TRBJ2-5
CAWRHNYGGNGQPQHF TGTGCCTGGAGGCACAACTATGGGGGGAACGGTCAGCCCCAGCATTTT TRBV30 . . TRBJ1-5
CAISESRGQGNYGYTF TGTGCCATCAGTGAGTCACGTGGACAGGGAAACTATGGCTACACCTTC TRBV10-3 TRBD1 . TRBJ1-2
CASSYDLTTGLETQYF TGCGCCAGCAGCTACGACTTGACGACAGGGCTAGAGACCCAGTACTTC TRBV5-1 TRBD1 . TRBJ2-5
CASSLVEDYGYTF TGCGCCAGCAGCTTGGTAGAGGACTATGGCTACACCTTC TRBV5-1 . once TRBJ1-2
CASSLESGAHEQFF TGTGCCAGCAGCTTAGAGTCAGGGGCGCATGAGCAGTTCTTC TRBV7-3 . . TRBJ2-1
CASSLRGGATGELFF TGTGCCAGCAGCTTACGCGGGGGCGCGACCGGGGAGCTGTTTTTT TRBV7-9 . . TRBJ2-2
CSVEGDQGGRGEQYF TGCAGCGTTGAAGGTGATCAGGGGGGCCGTGGCGAGCAGTACTTC TRBV29-1 . . TRBJ2-7
CASSPLDTNTEAFF TGTGCCAGCTCACCGCTGGACACGAACACTGAAGCTTTCTTT TRBV18 . . TRBJ1-1
CASSYAGGNTDTQYF TGTGCCAGCAGTTACGCGGGAGGAAACACAGATACGCAGTATTTT TRBV6-6 TRBD2 . TRBJ2-3
CASSLYRDRAYF TGTGCCAGCTCACTATATCGGGACAGGGCGTACTTC TRBV18 TRBD1 . TRBJ2-5
CASTPTGDPYGYTF TGTGCCAGCACCCCGACAGGGGATCCCTATGGCTACACCTTC TRBV6-5 TRBD1 . TRBJ1-2
CASSPINSETQYF TGTGCCAGCTCACCTATTAATTCGGAGACCCAGTACTTC TRBV18 . . TRBJ2-5
CASRDRRNTEAFF TGTGCCAGCCGGGACAGGCGGAACACTGAAGCTTTCTTT TRBV19 TRBD1 . TRBJ1-1
CASSPAGSDSPLHF TGTGCCAGCTCACCAGCGGGCTCAGATTCCCCCCTCCACTTT TRBV18 . . TRBJ1-6
CASSQETGKTGELFF TGCGCCAGCAGCCAAGAGACTGGAAAAACCGGGGAGCTGTTTTTT TRBV4-3 . once TRBJ2-2
CAWGRGGFYNEQFF TGTGCCTGGGGGAGGGGAGGGTTCTACAATGAGCAGTTCTTC TRBV30 TRBD2 . TRBJ2-1
CASSLAQPGLRGYTF TGCGCCAGCAGCTTGGCCCAACCAGGGTTGCGCGGCTACACCTTC TRBV5-1 . . TRBJ1-2
CATLMGPNTEAFF TGTGCCACCTTAATGGGCCCTAACACTGAAGCTTTCTTT TRBV2 . . TRBJ1-1
CASSIIGGGQPQHF TGTGCCAGTAGTATCATAGGGGGGGGTCAGCCCCAGCATTTT TRBV19 . . TRBJ1-5
CASSVVSGGAPDTQYF TGTGCCAGCAGCGTAGTTAGCGGGGGGGCCCCAGATACGCAGTATTTT TRBV9 TRBD2 once TRBJ2-3
CASSSAVGWRREGLVLGELFF TGTGCCAGCAGTTCCGCTGTAGGGTGGCGGCGGGAGGGCCTGGTACTCGGGGAGCTGTTTTTT TRBV27 TRBD2 . TRBJ2-2
CASRRPGLAYEQYF TGTGCCAGCAGGAGACCGGGACTAGCCTACGAGCAGTACTTC TRBV5-6 TRBD2 once TRBJ2-7
CASGQRKETQYF TGTGCCAGCGGGCAGCGGAAAGAGACCCAGTACTTC TRBV6-5 . . TRBJ2-5